Below, one TCR beta chain is given with its context. What it recognizes is unknown. The CDR3 is 12 amino acids. Germline CDR1 reads SGHNT; CDR2 reads YYREEE (reference sequence). Trimming cost V 3 bases and J 5 bases, with 8 bases left between them. Specified time point: new active TB diagnosis, blood taken before or within 7 days of starting treatment. Each donor contributed 85,000 to 100,000 T cells on average, unsorted. The data derive from a study of T cells in tuberculosis. As for the study in general: CD1B tetramers identified T cells specific for mycobacterial lipid GMM. Blood was taken before or within 7 days of anti-tuberculosis therapy.

Study-level results: Active tuberculosis TCR-alpha repertoires lay closer to GMM-specific TCRs than IGRA-negative controls, suggesting clonal expansion.

Profiled with immunoSEQ multiplex PCR; TCRdb holds only in-frame clones, not every one. Found here are about 33,000 clones, roughly nine tenths of them singletons; the top ten hold 5% to 5.5%. This TCR was sampled from an adult with tuberculosis. The V call is TRBV5-4, the J call TRBJ1-2; D remains ambiguous. Sequencing used PBMCs, obtained at tuberculosis diagnosis. Written as DNA, the CDR3 is TGTGCCAGCAGCTCTGACATATATGGCTACACCTTC. Encoded protein: CASSSDIYGYTF.